This T cell receptor beta chain comes out of a study of T-cell memory formation after mild COVID-19. Background on the study: Largely donor-specific sequence clusters came from two donors.

Study results and caveats: Contracting CD8+ clones were enriched in EMRA, CD4+ mainly in CM and EM.

From 5'RACE with constant-segment primers came TCR alpha and TCR beta cDNA libraries that carried sample barcodes and UMIs. TCRdb re-derived calls from the 5' RACE reads in MiXCR, one entry per CDR3 protein. The sample holds some 190,000 distinct CDR3 sequences, around 16% seen once. CDR3 length: 13 amino acids. V was cut by 6 bases and J by 4 bases, with 7 bases left in between. This clonotype came up a few times. The antigen is unknown. This clonotype was obtained from an adult woman who had mild COVID-19 (a few samples of this study predate the infection). Cell type and time point are not known. The J gene is TRBJ2-6, the V gene TRBV12-3 or TRBV12-4; D remains unclear. Material: PBMCs or a T cell subset sorted from them (not recorded which). In DNA form, the CDR3 reads TGTGCCAGCAGGGTCGTCGGGGCCAACGTCCTGACTTTC. This sequence encodes CASRVVGANVLTF.